The 18 T cell receptor beta chains below all came from one sample that was sequenced in a study of shared clonotypes between healthy human individuals. Clones were sequenced by immunoSEQ multiplex PCR, and TCRdb holds only the in-frame ones, with some missing. The data show 600,000 or so clones, roughly 98% seen once. Cells designated naive CD8 were CD45RO-negative and were positively selected for CCR7, with terminally differentiated effector memory CD45RA+ cells excluded. Sequencing was performed on naive CD8+ T cells sorted from blood. Source of these receptors: a man aged 25-45 years in good health.

The chain combines TRBV28 with TRBJ2-5; D may correspond to TRBD1 or TRBD2 (5 bases each). This CDR3 has 13 residues. V lost 2 bases, J lost 3 bases, and 7 bases lay in between. In germline, CDR1 is MDHEN, CDR2 SYDVKM. As DNA, the CDR3 is TGTGCCAGCAGTTTAGAGGGGAAAGAGACCCAGTACTTC. Protein sequence: CASSLEGKETQYF.

V is TRBV9 and J is TRBJ2-1; D is undetermined. V was trimmed by 6 bases and J by 4 bases, leaving 11 bases between them. The CDR3 consists of 13 residues. CDR1 SGDLS and CDR2 YYNGEE come from the germline V gene. The CDR3 reads CASNTPLYNEQFF. The CDR3 region has the DNA TGTGCCAGCAACACCCCCCTTTACAATGAGCAGTTCTTC.

A note on this clone: The junction and the germline gene differ at one end; a read error may be behind it. The chain recombines TRBV13 with TRBJ2-7; a weak D match, TRBD1 (5 bases). Germline CDR1 is PRHDT and CDR2 is FYEKMQ (reference sequence). CDR3 length: 13 residues. CDR3 in amino acids: CASSLEHTGEQYF. The CDR3, as DNA: TGTGCCAGCAGTTTAGAACATACAGGCGAGCAGTACTTC.

The chain is built from TRBV5-1 and TRBJ2-2; 7 bases map to TRBD2. The CDR3 extends over 15 amino acids. Germline V gene data show CDR1 as SGHRS and CDR2 as YFSETQ. Trimming at V came to 2 bases and at J to 4 bases, leaving 5 bases not matched to a gene. In DNA form, the CDR3 reads TGCGCCAGCAGCTTAGGACTAGTCAGCACCGGGGAGCTGTTTTTT. Protein product: CASSLGLVSTGELFF.

The CDR3 DNA reads TGTGCCAGCAGTTTACAACGACCGGGACAGGGTTACGAGCAGTACTTC. Protein: CASSLQRPGQGYEQYF. This chain links TRBV27 with TRBJ2-7; 9 bases agree with TRBD1. With 2 bases clipped from V and 4 bases from J, the junction kept 9 bases outside the gene matches. The CDR3 runs to 16 residues. The V gene's germline CDR1 is MNHEY and CDR2 SMNVEV (reference sequence).

The chain couples TRBV11-2 to TRBJ2-5; D call uncertain. In germline, CDR1 is SGHAT, CDR2 FQNNGV. Trimming took off 6 bases at V and 5 bases at J, with 13 bases between the two ends. The CDR3 totals 13 residues. The CDR3 here is CASRPDPAETQYF. In DNA, the CDR3 is TGTGCCAGCAGACCTGACCCGGCGGAGACCCAGTACTTC.

The chain carries TRBV29-1 and TRBJ2-7, with D unresolved. Germline V gene lookup returns CDR1 SQVTM and CDR2 ANQGSEA. Trimming removed 0 bases at V and 4 bases at J, with 4 bases between. The CDR3 extends over 11 amino acids. CDR3 in DNA: TGCAGCGTTGAAGATGTATACGAGCAGTACTTC. Translation gives CSVEDVYEQYF.

This clone was detected once. The genes are TRBV9 and TRBJ1-4; no definite D call. CDR3 length: 11 residues. V was clipped by 4 bases and J by 5 bases, with 3 bases between them. The V gene's germline CDR1 is SGDLS and CDR2 YYNGEE. The CDR3 coding sequence is TGTGCCAGCAGCAAAAATGAAAAACTGTTTTTT. Translation: CASSKNEKLFF.

The J gene is TRBJ2-7, the V gene TRBV9, with TRBD2 matching 10 bases. This CDR3 has 15 residues. Per germline, CDR1 SGDLS and CDR2 YYNGEE. V gave up 3 bases and J gave up 0 bases; unmatched junction bases: 3. CDR3 region: CASSGSGRDSYEQYF. The DNA of the CDR3 is TGTGCCAGCAGCGGGAGCGGGAGGGACTCCTACGAGCAGTACTTC.

This clone was observed once. This chain connects TRBV19 to TRBJ2-3, with D possibly being TRBD1 or TRBD2 (5 bases each). Per the germline V gene, CDR1 is LNHDA and CDR2 is SQIVND (reference sequence). The CDR3 length is 16 residues. With 5 bases removed from V and 5 bases from J, the gap between germline ends came to 20 bases. The CDR3 loop is CASSYRDPALIDTQYF. The CDR3 DNA follows: TGTGCCAGTAGTTACCGGGACCCGGCCCTCATAGATACGCAGTATTTT.

This chain joins TRBV4-1 and TRBJ2-7, with D uncertain. Germline CDR1 MGHRA, CDR2 YSYEKL. V lost 5 bases to trimming and J lost 0 bases, with 14 bases between them. The CDR3 contains 15 residues. The CDR3 coding sequence is TGCGCCAGCAGCGCAGTACCGGCGAGCTCCTACGAGCAGTACTTC. Amino acid sequence: CASSAVPASSYEQYF.

The chain links TRBV4-1 to TRBJ2-3, with D perhaps matching TRBD1 (6 bases). V lost 4 bases, J lost 5 bases, and 10 bases lay in between. This CDR3 is built from 13 residues. Per germline, CDR1 MGHRA and CDR2 YSYEKL. The CDR3 is CASSLIRGDTQYF. CDR3 nucleotide sequence: TGCGCCAGCAGCCTAATCAGGGGAGATACGCAGTATTTT.

This clone was detected once. J is TRBJ2-1 and V is TRBV6-5, with D uncertain. Germline values: CDR1 MNHEY, CDR2 SVGAGI. The CDR3 is 13 residues long. With 7 bases removed from V and 0 bases from J, the gap between germline ends came to 7 bases. The CDR3 region is CASNPSSYNEQFF. The CDR3 nucleotides read TGTGCCAGCAATCCATCCTCCTACAATGAGCAGTTCTTC.

This clone was picked up one time. The genes are TRBV29-1 and TRBJ2-5; tentatively, D is TRBD1 (7 bases). The ends were cut back, 3 bases at V and 3 bases at J, with 14 bases in the middle. The CDR3 length is 14 residues. Looked up from germline, CDR1 is SQVTM and CDR2 is ANQGSEA. The CDR3 DNA reads TGCAGCGTTGAGGAGGGACAGATGGAAGAGACCCAGTACTTC. It encodes CSVEEGQMEETQYF.

The DNA for the CDR3 is TGTGCCACCGGACCTTCTTGGACAGGGGTCTACGAGCAGTACTTC. This codes for CATGPSWTGVYEQYF. The J gene is TRBJ2-7, the V gene TRBV15, with 9 bases matching TRBD1. V trimming: 8 bases; J trimming: 3 bases; junction bases outside the gene matches: 11. The CDR3 consists of 15 residues. Germline CDR1 and CDR2: LNHNV and YYDKDF (reference sequence).

The chain joins TRBV7-7 to TRBJ2-7, with D possibly matching TRBD1 (5 bases). There are 16 residues in the CDR3. CDR1 is SSHAT and CDR2 is FNYEAQ in the germline V gene (reference sequence). The CDR3 DNA reads as TGTGCTGACAAGCTGTATTGTGGGGCGGCCCGCTACGAGCAGTACTTC. This sequence encodes CADKLYCGAARYEQYF.

V is TRBV6-6 and J is TRBJ2-1; tentative D call: TRBD1 (5 bases). Germline V gives CDR1 MNHNY, CDR2 SVGAGI (reference sequence). The CDR3 totals 11 residues. The CDR3 reads CAVQGYNEQFF. CDR3 sequence (DNA): TGTGCAGTGCAGGGCTACAATGAGCAGTTCTTC.

This rearrangement joins TRBV9 to TRBJ2-7; 7 bases match TRBD1. The germline CDR1 and CDR2 sequences are SGDLS and YYNGEE. CDR3 length: 15 residues. After removal of 0 bases from V and 1 base from J, the junction contained 4 bases not matched to a gene. CDR3: CASSVGTGLSYEQYF. In nucleotides, the CDR3 is TGTGCCAGCAGCGTAGGGACAGGACTGTCCTACGAGCAGTACTTC.